The 24 T cell receptor beta chains given below trace back to one sample, sequenced in a study of cytomegalovirus exposure and HLA in healthy donors. It was with 60 Vbeta and 13 Jbeta primers that the PCR ran. Profiled with immunoSEQ multiplex PCR; TCRdb holds only in-frame clones, not every one. The profile shows 100,000 to 150,000 clones, over 65% of them singletons. Material for sequencing was PBMCs. The source of these receptors is a woman aged 40 to 50 in good health and CMV-seronegative.

With respect to this clone: Other DNA sequences from this sample encode an identical CDR3 as well. This rearrangement joins TRBV2 to TRBJ2-7; D is uncertain. Germline V gene lookup returns CDR1 SNHLY and CDR2 FYNNEI. This CDR3 contains 10 residues. Deletions cut 5 bases from V and 3 bases from J, with 2 bases between. CDR3 nucleotides: TGTGCCAGCAGTCTCTACGAGCAGTACTTC. It is translated as CASSLYEQYF.

The chain combines TRBV28 with TRBJ2-3; 9 bases align to TRBD2. The CDR3 covers 15 residues. Per the germline V gene, CDR1 is MDHEN and CDR2 is SYDVKM. V was pared by 5 bases and J by 1 base, with 4 bases of the junction left unmatched. This chain's CDR3 is CASSAWTSGTDTQYF. The CDR3 coding sequence is TGTGCCAGCAGTGCCTGGACTAGCGGCACAGATACGCAGTATTTT. The full variable domain, rest sourced from reference TRBV28 and TRBJ2-3, is DVKVTQSSRYLVKRTGEKVFLECVQDMDHENMFWYRQDPGLGLRLIYFSYDVKMKEKGDIPEGYSVSREKKERFSLILESASTNQTSMYLCASSAWTSGTDTQYFGPGTRLTVL.

This chain connects TRBV15 to TRBJ1-5, with 8 bases that match TRBD1. The CDR3 is 15 amino acids. From germline, CDR1 is LNHNV and CDR2 YYDKDF (reference sequence). V lost 3 bases to trimming and J lost 6 bases; unmatched junction nucleotides: 7. This CDR3 is CATSSRVDRGQPQHF. The DNA of the CDR3 is TGTGCCACCAGCAGCCGAGTAGACAGGGGTCAGCCCCAGCATTTT.

CDR3 bases: TGTGCCAGCAGCTTGGGACAGGGGATAGGGTCGGAGACCCAGTACTTC. Its translation: CASSLGQGIGSETQYF. This chain links TRBV5-5 with TRBJ2-5; TRBD1 matches at 8 bases. J lost 5 bases, V lost 0 bases, and 9 bases had no gene match. The germline V gene has CDR1 SGHKS and CDR2 YYEKEE (reference sequence). This CDR3 contains 16 residues.

V and J are TRBV2 and TRBJ1-2; 9 nucleotides align to TRBD1. V lost 6 bases, J lost 8 bases, and 13 bases stayed unmatched. The CDR3 consists of 15 residues. The V gene's germline CDR1 is SNHLY and CDR2 FYNNEI. Here the CDR3 reads CASRDPGQGMRGYTF. In DNA, the CDR3 is TGTGCCAGCAGGGACCCGGGACAGGGAATGCGGGGCTACACCTTC.

This CDR3 is CASSVTGNSVDTQYF. The CDR3 coding sequence is TGTGCCAGCAGTGTAACAGGGAATTCGGTAGATACGCAGTATTTT. V usage is TRBV6-1 and J usage is TRBJ2-3; D is possibly TRBD1 (6 bases). Between the trimmed V and J ends, which lost 4 bases and 5 bases, there was a span of 16 bases. Per germline, CDR1 MNHNS and CDR2 SASEGT. The CDR3 covers 15 residues.

This clone was seen only once. The chain carries TRBV2 and TRBJ2-1, with TRBD2 identical over 10 bases. Germline V lookup: CDR1 SNHLY, CDR2 FYNNEI. Trimming at V came to 7 bases and at J to 6 bases, leaving 3 bases not matched to a gene. The CDR3 contains 13 residues. CDR3 bases: TGTGCCAGCAAAGGACTAGCGGTCAATGAGCAGTTCTTC. It translates to CASKGLAVNEQFF.

The CDR3 sequence: CASSPEGLAGVDNEQFF. In nucleotides, the CDR3 is TGTGCCAGCAGCCCCGAGGGACTAGCGGGAGTGGATAATGAGCAGTTCTTC. J is TRBJ2-1 and V is TRBV9; TRBD2 matches 14 bases. The CDR3 spans 17 residues. Germline CDR1 and CDR2: SGDLS and YYNGEE. J was trimmed by 7 bases and V by 4 bases; bases with no gene match: 10.

The chain is built from TRBV5-1 and TRBJ1-5, with D possibly TRBD1 on 5 matching bases. The length of the CDR3 is 15 residues. V was cut by 0 bases and J by 0 bases, with 7 bases left in between. Germline values: CDR1 SGHRS, CDR2 YFSETQ. For the CDR3, the DNA is TGCGCCAGCAGCTTGGGTGACAGTAGCAATCAGCCCCAGCATTTT. It encodes CASSLGDSSNQPQHF.

The CDR3 region is CASSAGQGQLSGNTIYF. The CDR3 nucleotides read TGTGCCAGCAGCGCCGGACAGGGTCAACTCTCTGGAAACACCATATATTTT. The rearrangement links TRBV9 to TRBJ1-3, with 8 bases aligning to TRBD1. The CDR3 totals 17 residues. In germline, CDR1 is SGDLS, CDR2 YYNGEE. Losses at the gene ends were 3 bases for V and 0 bases for J; bases not matched to a gene: 8. Together with reference TRBV9 and TRBJ1-3, the CDR3 gives the full variable domain: DSGVTQTPKHLITATGQRVTLRCSPRSGDLSVYWYQQSLDQGLQFLIQYYNGEERAKGNILERFSAQQFPDLHSELNLSSLELGDSALYFCASSAGQGQLSGNTIYFGEGSWLTVV.

This clone was recorded many times. J is TRBJ1-3 and V is TRBV19, with D maybe TRBD1 (6 bases). Trimming took off 6 bases at V and 5 bases at J, with 17 bases between the two ends. This CDR3 is built from 15 residues. From germline, CDR1 is LNHDA and CDR2 SQIVND (reference sequence). CDR3 residues: CASRHGTTERNTIYF. Written as DNA, the CDR3 is TGTGCCAGTAGGCACGGGACAACAGAGAGAAACACCATATATTTT.

The chain recombines TRBV18 with TRBJ1-5; TRBD1 agrees at 11 bases. Germline loops: CDR1 KGHSH, CDR2 LQKENI. The CDR3 has 16 residues. V lost 3 bases, J lost 6 bases, and 7 bases stayed unmatched. CDR3 DNA sequence: TGTGCCAGCTCACCGTCCCCCGGGACAGGGGGTCAGCCCCAGCATTTT. Encoded protein: CASSPSPGTGGQPQHF.

The V gene is TRBV5-4, the J gene TRBJ1-2; no clear D gene. The V gene's germline CDR1 is SGHNT and CDR2 YYREEE (reference sequence). V lost 5 bases to trimming and J lost 7 bases, with 21 bases between them. The CDR3 is made up of 15 amino acids. The CDR3 DNA is TGTGCCAGCAGTTCGTCCAATCTAGTAAGAGGTGGCTACACCTTC. This translates into CASSSSNLVRGGYTF.

Here the CDR3 reads CASSVEVGGTEAFF. The CDR3 DNA reads TGTGCCAGCAGCGTAGAAGTAGGCGGAACTGAAGCTTTCTTT. The chain is built from TRBV9 and TRBJ1-1, with D unresolved. CDR3 length: 14 residues. The V gene lost 0 bases and the J gene lost 5 bases, with 11 bases spanning the gap. Germline V gene data show CDR1 as SGDLS and CDR2 as YYNGEE.

This clone turned up a few times. The V and J genes are TRBV27 and TRBJ2-1, with a tentative D call TRBD2 (6 bases). The CDR3 sequence is 19 residues long. Trimming stripped 5 bases from V and 2 bases from J, with 25 bases between. Per the germline V gene, CDR1 is MNHEY and CDR2 is SMNVEV (reference sequence). CDR3 DNA sequence: TGTGCCAGCAGTCGCCCGGGGGTAGCGCCCCCAGCCCCCTACAATGAGCAGTTCTTC. It is translated as CASSRPGVAPPAPYNEQFF.

The chain is built from TRBV29-1 and TRBJ2-7; TRBD1 matches 7 bases. Germline V gives CDR1 SQVTM, CDR2 ANQGSEA. The CDR3 spans 13 residues. J was trimmed by 2 bases and V by 6 bases; bases with no gene match: 7. CDR3 DNA: TGCAGCGTGACCGGGACAGATCCCTACGAGCAGTACTTC. Its protein product is CSVTGTDPYEQYF.

The rearrangement links TRBV4-1 to TRBJ2-1, with TRBD2 matching over 10 bases. V shed 3 bases and J 8 bases; nucleotides not matched to a gene: 4. The CDR3 has 14 residues. In germline, CDR1 is MGHRA, CDR2 YSYEKL. The CDR3 is CASSHPAGGYEQFF. In nucleotides, the CDR3 is TGCGCCAGCAGCCATCCAGCGGGAGGGTATGAGCAGTTCTTC.

This clone was seen more than once but under ten times. V is TRBV6-6 and J is TRBJ2-1, with D possibly matching TRBD2 (6 bases). The CDR3 is 13 amino acids. Germline-derived CDR1 and CDR2 are MNHNY and SVGAGI (reference sequence). V shed 8 bases and J shed 7 bases, with 15 bases lying between them. In nucleotides, the CDR3 is TGTGCCAGCTTGGGCGGGACCACTAATGAGCAGTTCTTC. This encodes CASLGGTTNEQFF.

This chain uses TRBV9 with TRBJ2-1; TRBD2 matches 11 bases. Trimming at V came to 3 bases and at J to 4 bases, leaving 6 bases not matched to a gene. Per germline, CDR1 SGDLS and CDR2 YYNGEE. CDR3 length equals 16 residues. The CDR3 coding sequence is TGTGCCAGCAGCGCCACTAGCGGGAGATATTACAATGAGCAGTTCTTC. As protein: CASSATSGRYYNEQFF.

The chain carries TRBV19 and TRBJ2-2, with TRBD2 matching 7 bases. The CDR3 extends over 14 amino acids. Germline trimming cut 5 bases from V and 2 bases from J; bases unmatched to any gene: 2. Germline CDR1 LNHDA, CDR2 SQIVND (reference sequence). CDR3 sequence (DNA): TGTGCCAGTAGTGGGGGGGGAAACACCGGGGAGCTGTTTTTT. It encodes CASSGGGNTGELFF.

The chain couples TRBV5-8 to TRBJ1-1; TRBD1 might be the D (5 bases). The V end lost 3 bases, the J end lost 0 bases, and 18 bases lay between the germline ends. CDR3 length equals 17 residues. Per germline, CDR1 SGHTS and CDR2 YDEGEE. This CDR3 reads CASSSFPTALMNTEAFF. DNA for the CDR3: TGTGCCAGCAGCTCCTTCCCGACAGCCCTCATGAACACTGAAGCTTTCTTT.

The CDR3: CASSAGQLKETQYF. In DNA form, the CDR3 reads TGTGCCAGCAGCGCGGGACAGCTTAAAGAGACCCAGTACTTC. This sequence joins TRBV9 and TRBJ2-5; 7 nucleotides match TRBD1. Losses at the gene ends were 3 bases for V and 3 bases for J; bases not matched to a gene: 5. The CDR3 contains 14 residues. CDR1 is SGDLS, CDR2 YYNGEE, per germline.

The V gene is TRBV21-1, the J gene TRBJ2-3; no check of the table's D call, TRBD2, against the DNA was made. TRBV21-1 is termed a pseudogene. This CDR3 has 15 residues. The CDR3 sequence is CASSRRDCSTDTQYF. The CDR3 region has the DNA TGTGCCAGCAGCCGTCGGGACTGCAGCACAGATACGCAGTATTTT.

This clone was observed once. The chain recombines TRBV5-1 with TRBJ2-7; 8 nucleotides align to TRBD1. J gave up 6 bases and V 3 bases, and 2 bases lay outside the gene matches. CDR1 SGHRS and CDR2 YFSETQ come from the germline V gene. CDR3 length: 12 amino acids. The DNA of the CDR3 is TGCGCCAGCAGCTATGACAGGGGCGAGCAGTACTTC. Residues: CASSYDRGEQYF.